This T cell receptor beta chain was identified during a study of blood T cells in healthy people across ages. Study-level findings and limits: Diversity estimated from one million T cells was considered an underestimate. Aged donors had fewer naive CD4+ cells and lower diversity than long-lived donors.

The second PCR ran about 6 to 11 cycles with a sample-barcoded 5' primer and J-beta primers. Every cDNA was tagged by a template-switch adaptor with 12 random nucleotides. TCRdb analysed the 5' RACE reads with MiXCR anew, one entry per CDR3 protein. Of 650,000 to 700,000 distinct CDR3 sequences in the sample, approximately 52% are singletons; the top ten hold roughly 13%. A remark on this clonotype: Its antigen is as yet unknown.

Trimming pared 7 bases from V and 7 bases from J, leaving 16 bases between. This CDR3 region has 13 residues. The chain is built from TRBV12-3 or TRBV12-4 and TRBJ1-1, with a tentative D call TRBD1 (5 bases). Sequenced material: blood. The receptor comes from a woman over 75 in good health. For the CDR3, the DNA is TGTGCCAGCACTCAGGAGGGGTCGGATGAAGCTTTCTTT. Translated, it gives CASTQEGSDEAFF.